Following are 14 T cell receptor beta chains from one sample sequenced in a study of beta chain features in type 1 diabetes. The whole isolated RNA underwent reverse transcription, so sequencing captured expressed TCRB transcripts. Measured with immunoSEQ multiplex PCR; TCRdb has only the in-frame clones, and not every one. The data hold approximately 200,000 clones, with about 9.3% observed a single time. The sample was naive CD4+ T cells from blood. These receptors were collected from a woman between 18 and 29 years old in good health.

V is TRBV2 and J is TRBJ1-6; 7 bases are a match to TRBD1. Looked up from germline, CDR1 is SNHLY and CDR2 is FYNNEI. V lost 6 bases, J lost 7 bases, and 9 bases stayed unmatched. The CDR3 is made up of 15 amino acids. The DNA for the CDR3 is TGTGCCAGCAGCCAAGACAGGGTAATAAATTCACCCCTCCACTTT. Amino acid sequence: CASSQDRVINSPLHF.

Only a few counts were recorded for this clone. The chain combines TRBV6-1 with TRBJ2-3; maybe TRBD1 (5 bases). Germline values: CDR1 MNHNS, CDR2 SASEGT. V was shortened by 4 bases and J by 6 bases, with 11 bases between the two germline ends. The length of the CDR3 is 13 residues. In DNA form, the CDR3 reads TGTGCCAGCAGTGCGGTGGGGCGGGATACGCAGTATTTT. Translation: CASSAVGRDTQYF.

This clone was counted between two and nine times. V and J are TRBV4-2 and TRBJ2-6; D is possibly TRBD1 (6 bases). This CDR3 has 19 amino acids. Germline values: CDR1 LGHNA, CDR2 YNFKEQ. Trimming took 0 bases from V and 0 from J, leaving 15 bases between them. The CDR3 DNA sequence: TGTGCCAGCAGCCAAGATGCCCCGACAGGCCTCTCTGGGGCCAACGTCCTGACTTTC. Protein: CASSQDAPTGLSGANVLTF.

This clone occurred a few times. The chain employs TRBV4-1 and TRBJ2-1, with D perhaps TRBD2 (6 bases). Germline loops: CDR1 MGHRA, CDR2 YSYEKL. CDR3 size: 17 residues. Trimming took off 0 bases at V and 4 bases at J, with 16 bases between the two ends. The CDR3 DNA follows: TGCGCCAGCAGCCAAGACCCGGCAGCGGGTAATTACAATGAGCAGTTCTTC. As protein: CASSQDPAAGNYNEQFF.

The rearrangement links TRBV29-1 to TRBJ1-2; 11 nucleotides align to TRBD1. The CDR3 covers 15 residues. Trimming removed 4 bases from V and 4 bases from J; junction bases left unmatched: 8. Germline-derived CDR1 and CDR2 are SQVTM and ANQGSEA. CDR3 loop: CSVVGTGGASYGYTF. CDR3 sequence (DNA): TGCAGCGTTGTGGGGACAGGGGGTGCGAGCTATGGCTACACCTTC.

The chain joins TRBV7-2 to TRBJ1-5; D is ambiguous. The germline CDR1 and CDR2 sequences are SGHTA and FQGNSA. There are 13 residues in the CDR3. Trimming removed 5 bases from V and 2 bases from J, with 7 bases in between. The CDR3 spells CASSNSGNQPQHF. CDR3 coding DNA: TGTGCCAGCAGCAATAGTGGCAATCAGCCCCAGCATTTT. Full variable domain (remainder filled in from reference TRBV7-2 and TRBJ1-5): GAGVSQSPSNKVTEKGKDVELRCDPISGHTALYWYRQSLGQGLEFLIYFQGNSAPDKSGLPSDRFSAERTGGSVSTLTIQRTQQEDSAVYLCASSNSGNQPQHFGDGTRLSIL.

The CDR3 sequence: CASSPPSEYNEQFF. The CDR3 DNA reads TGTGCCAGCTCACCACCCAGCGAGTACAATGAGCAGTTCTTC. The rearrangement uses TRBV18 and TRBJ2-1; D is ambiguous. The germline gives CDR1 KGHSH, CDR2 LQKENI. The CDR3 is 14 residues long. Trimming cost V 0 bases and J 4 bases, with 7 bases left between them. Together with reference TRBV18 and TRBJ2-1, the CDR3 gives the full variable domain: NAGVMQNPRHLVRRRGQEARLRCSPMKGHSHVYWYRQLPEEGLKFMVYLQKENIIDESGMPKERFSAEFPKEGPSILRIQQVVRGDSAAYFCASSPPSEYNEQFFGPGTRLTVL.

The CDR3 sequence: CASSLVSGAGNEQFF. The DNA of the CDR3 is TGCGCCAGCAGCTTGGTTAGCGGGGCGGGGAATGAGCAGTTCTTC. The genes are TRBV5-1 and TRBJ2-1; 8 bases are shared with TRBD2. The CDR3 is 15 residues long. V lost 0 bases to trimming and J lost 7 bases; unmatched junction nucleotides: 6. The germline V gene encodes CDR1 SGHRS and CDR2 YFSETQ.

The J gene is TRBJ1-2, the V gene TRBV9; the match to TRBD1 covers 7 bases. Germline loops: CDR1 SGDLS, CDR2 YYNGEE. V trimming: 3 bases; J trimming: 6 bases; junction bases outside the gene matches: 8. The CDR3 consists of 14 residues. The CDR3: CASSGNRGQNGYTF. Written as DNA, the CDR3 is TGTGCCAGCAGCGGCAACAGGGGTCAAAATGGCTACACCTTC.

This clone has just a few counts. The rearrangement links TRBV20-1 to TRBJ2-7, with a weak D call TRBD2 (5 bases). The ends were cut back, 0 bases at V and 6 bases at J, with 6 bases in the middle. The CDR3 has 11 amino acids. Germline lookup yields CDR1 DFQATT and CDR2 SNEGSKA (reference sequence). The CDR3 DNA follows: TGCAGTGCTAGAGATCGGGGCGAGCAGTACTTC. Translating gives CSARDRGEQYF.

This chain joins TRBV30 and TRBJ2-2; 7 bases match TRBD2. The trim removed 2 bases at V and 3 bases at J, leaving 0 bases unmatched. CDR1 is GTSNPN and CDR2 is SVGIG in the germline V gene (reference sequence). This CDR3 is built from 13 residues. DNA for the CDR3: TGTGCCTGGAGTCGGGAGGACACCGGGGAGCTGTTTTTT. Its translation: CAWSREDTGELFF.

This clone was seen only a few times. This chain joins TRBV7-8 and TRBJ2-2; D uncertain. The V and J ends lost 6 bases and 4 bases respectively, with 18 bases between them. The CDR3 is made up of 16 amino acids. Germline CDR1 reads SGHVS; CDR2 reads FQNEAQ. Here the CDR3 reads CASRVLDTRFTGELFF. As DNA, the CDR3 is TGTGCCAGCAGAGTTTTAGACACCCGTTTCACCGGGGAGCTGTTTTTT.

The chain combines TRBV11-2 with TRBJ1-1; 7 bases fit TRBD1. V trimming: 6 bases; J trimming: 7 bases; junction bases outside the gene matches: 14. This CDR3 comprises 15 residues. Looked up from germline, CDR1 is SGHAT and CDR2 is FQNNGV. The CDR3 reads CASSSLQGPRNEAFF. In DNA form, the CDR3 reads TGTGCCAGCAGTTCATTACAGGGGCCGCGGAATGAAGCTTTCTTT. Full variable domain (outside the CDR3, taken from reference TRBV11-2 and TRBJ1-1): EAGVAQSPRYKIIEKRQSVAFWCNPISGHATLYWYQQILGQGPKLLIQFQNNGVVDDSQLPKDRFSAERLKGVDSTLKIQPAKLEDSAVYLCASSSLQGPRNEAFFGQGTRLTVV.

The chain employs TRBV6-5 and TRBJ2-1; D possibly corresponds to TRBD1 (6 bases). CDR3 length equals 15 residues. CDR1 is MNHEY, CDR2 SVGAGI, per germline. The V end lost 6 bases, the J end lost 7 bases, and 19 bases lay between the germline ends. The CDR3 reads CASRPGTPGLNEQFF. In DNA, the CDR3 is TGTGCCAGCAGACCCGGGACACCGGGTTTAAATGAGCAGTTCTTC.